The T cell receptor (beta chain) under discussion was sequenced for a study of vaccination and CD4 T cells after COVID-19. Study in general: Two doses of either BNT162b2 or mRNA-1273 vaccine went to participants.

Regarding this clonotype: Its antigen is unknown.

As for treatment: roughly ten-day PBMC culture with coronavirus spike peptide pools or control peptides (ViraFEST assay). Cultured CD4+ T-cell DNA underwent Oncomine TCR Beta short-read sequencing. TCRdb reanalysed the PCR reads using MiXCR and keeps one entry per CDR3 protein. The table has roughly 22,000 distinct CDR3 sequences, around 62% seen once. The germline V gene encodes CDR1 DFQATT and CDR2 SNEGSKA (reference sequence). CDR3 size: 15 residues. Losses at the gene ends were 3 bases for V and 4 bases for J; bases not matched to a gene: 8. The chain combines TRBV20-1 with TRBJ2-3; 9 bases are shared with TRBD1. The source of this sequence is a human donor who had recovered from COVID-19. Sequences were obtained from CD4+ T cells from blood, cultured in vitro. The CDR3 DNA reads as TGCAGTGCTAGGATCCGGGACAGGGTCCCAGATACGCAGTATTTT. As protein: CSARIRDRVPDTQYF.